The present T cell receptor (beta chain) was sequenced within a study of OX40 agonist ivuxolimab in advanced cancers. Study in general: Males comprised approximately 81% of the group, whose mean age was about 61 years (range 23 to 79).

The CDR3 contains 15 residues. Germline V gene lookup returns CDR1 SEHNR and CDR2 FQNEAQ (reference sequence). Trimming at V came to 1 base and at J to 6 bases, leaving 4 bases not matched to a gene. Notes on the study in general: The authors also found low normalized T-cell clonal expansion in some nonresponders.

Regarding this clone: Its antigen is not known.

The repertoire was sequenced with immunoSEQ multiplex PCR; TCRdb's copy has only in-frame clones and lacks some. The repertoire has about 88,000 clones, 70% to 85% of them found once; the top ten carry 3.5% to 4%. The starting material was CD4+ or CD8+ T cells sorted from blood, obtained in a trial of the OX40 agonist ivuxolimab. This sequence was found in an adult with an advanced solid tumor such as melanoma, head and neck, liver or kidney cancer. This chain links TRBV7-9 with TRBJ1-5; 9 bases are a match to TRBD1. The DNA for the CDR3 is TGTGCCAGCAGCTTAGGGGACAGGGTAGGTCAGCCCCAGCATTTT. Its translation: CASSLGDRVGQPQHF.